The TCR beta chain under discussion was sequenced for a study of cytomegalovirus exposure and HLA in healthy donors. Between the trimmed V and J ends, which lost 1 base and 6 bases, there was a span of 10 bases. The CDR3 has 14 amino acids. Germline CDR1 and CDR2: LNHDA and SQIVND (reference sequence). In the PCR, 60 Vbeta and 13 Jbeta primers were used. Assay used: immunoSEQ multiplex PCR; TCRdb lists only in-frame clones, some missing. The sample records tens of thousands of clones, roughly 72% being singletons. The rearrangement joins TRBV19 to TRBJ1-5; D is unresolved. Sequencing was done on a sample of PBMCs. This sequence was found in a woman in her twenties or thirties in good health and CMV-seropositive. CDR3 sequence (DNA): TGTGCCAGTAGTATAGCCGGGTACGGTCAGCCCCAGCATTTT. Its protein is CASSIAGYGQPQHF.